The source of this T cell receptor (beta chain) is a study of blood T cell repertoires in COVID-19. Across the study: The United States, Italy and Spain supplied acute and convalescent COVID-19 samples. Sample material is recorded as cDNA or gDNA derived from T cells, B-cell-depleted T cells, or PBMCs.

Deletions cut 4 bases from V and 4 bases from J, with 15 bases between. Germline-derived CDR1 and CDR2 are SGHTS and YDEGEE. This CDR3 is 14 amino acids long. In the authors' methods: The assay estimated nucleated cells by amplifying reference gene primers. Measured with immunoSEQ multiplex PCR; TCRdb has only the in-frame clones, and not every one. V and J calls and clone size are those listed in that table; D and trimming were worked out from the DNA. The repertoire holds approximately 13,000 clones, roughly 80% seen once, with roughly 28% in the top ten. Input material: peripheral blood. The chain joins TRBV5-8 to TRBJ2-7; D possibly corresponds to TRBD2 (5 bases). This receptor was taken from a human donor in a cohort sampled during active COVID-19. The CDR3 reads CASSLLDRRYEQYF. The CDR3 bases are TGTGCCAGCAGCCTCCTGGACCGGAGGTACGAGCAGTACTTC.